This T cell receptor beta chain was captured by sequencing in a study of cytomegalovirus exposure and HLA in healthy donors (TCRdb year 2017). General notes on the study: An earlier analysis of some 600 of the donors reported over 250 Gb of sequence data and 117 million unique TCR beta sequences obtained from roughly 180 million T cells. An early release that covered roughly 600 HLA-typed donors contained about 300 gigabases of sequencing data and tens of millions of unique TCR sequences. The study aimed to test whether signatures of past pathogen exposure could be identified by cataloging public T cell receptors. On average, roughly 240,000 unique TCR beta nucleotide sequences were sequenced per donor among about 400 genotyped donors of the cohort, with about 19% of those sequences being non-productive. The later analysis used no new phenotypic data to find candidate immune exposures, relying instead on TCR beta sequences and their occurrence across donors. Several DR-DQ haplotypes were treated as single units for association and clustering because of strong linkage in the cohort. High-throughput TCR immunosequencing, statistical association of individual TCRs with disease status, and machine learning were combined to predict cytomegalovirus infection status. Every repertoire in the discovery cohort had been generated on one and the same sequencing platform. Class I and class II HLA loci were covered by the typing at four-digit resolution. In an earlier analysis of roughly 580 of the donors, high-throughput TCR beta sequencing was used to judge whether each TCR beta V gene segment behaved as functional or pseudogenic. Of the 350 to 450 genotyped donors, roughly 80% were placed in the genetic ancestry cluster associated with self-reported Caucasian donors. Donor age, sex, ethnicity and CMV serostatus were compiled together with the repertoire data. To study patterns of TCR occurrence, a later analysis re-analyzed previously published TCR beta repertoires from 700 or so donors and added high-resolution HLA genotyping. A separate validation cohort of 90 to 150 different subjects was used in addition to the roughly 620-subject first cohort. Genome-wide SNP genotypes for about three fifths of the roughly 700 donors were used in a later genetic analysis, which treated that subset as a discovery cohort. Typing coverage varied by locus: 629-630 donors for A, B, C, DRB1 and DQB1; under 550 for DQA1; over 600 for DPA1; about 450 for DPB1. The study used immunosequencing to profile the T cell repertoires of approximately 640 subjects and linked those repertoires to cytomegalovirus serostatus.

The cohort consisted of 666 healthy bone marrow donors. Cohort members were all nominally healthy when sampled, although unrecorded immune exposures were likely present. The donor was CMV seropositive and belonged to the group of 250 to 350 seropositive cohort members. A peripheral blood sample was provided by each donor, and peripheral blood mononuclear cells were used for TCR beta sequencing. The Qiagen DNeasy Blood Extraction Kit was used to extract genomic DNA from the blood cell samples. CDR1 and CDR2 were assigned from the germline V gene as MDHEN and SYDVKM. The CDR3 runs 14 amino acids, cysteine and phenylalanine included. CDR3 DNA is the only sequence kept; it has 42 bases, read in frame from the first base. At the junction V is shortened by 5 bases and J by 1 base, with 11 bases in between. Results the study describes overall, beyond this receptor: Across donors, most TCR sequences were observed very rarely, whereas some public TCRs were present in many individuals. Some IMGT-functional V segments, including TRBV6-2 and TRBV6-3, could not be distinguished by the 87-base-pair reads and were therefore excluded. Correlated functional status among segregating V segments might reflect linkage disequilibrium, but an unknown experimental factor could not be ruled out. A cluster of highly shared sequence variants was judged likely to be a technical artifact of the sequencing pipeline. Specific HLA alleles were associated with roughly 17,000 TCR beta sequences at a false discovery rate of 0.05 in a later analysis. In a later analysis, the rate of TCR association differed among HLA loci, with DRB1 alleles having the most associated TCRs and HLA-C alleles having the fewest. Most CMV-associated TCR beta chains appeared to be HLA-restricted in a later analysis, and the HLA associations seemed to be driven largely by CMV exposure. In a later analysis, HLA-associated TCR beta chains showed more clonal expansion and lower generation probabilities than non-associated chains that were equally common. When HLA alleles, especially DR and DQ, strongly co-occurred, attributing TCR associations to individual alleles was difficult. Because HLA typing was missing for some donors at each locus, association tests included only the typed subset. The classifier was reported to diagnose cytomegalovirus status with high specificity and sensitivity in both the original and validation cohorts. Some 16 rarely observed V segments, including chromosome 9 orphons, were excluded from the earlier analysis of a few hundred of the donors because counts were too low. In a later genetic analysis, a missense DCLRE1C variant was associated with V-gene and J-gene trimming of TCR beta chains, and the association was replicated in an independent cohort. This cohort had only TCR beta chains sequenced, and the lack of alpha or paired-chain data limited which features could be detected. According to a later analysis, parvovirus B19, influenza, CMV and Epstein-Barr virus appeared linked to several top co-occurrence clusters. The authors suggested that the approach could potentially be generalized to other disease states and immunological phenotypes. According to a later genetic analysis, donors in an Asian-associated ancestry cluster had fewer N-insertions in productive TCRs than the approximately 630-donor mean. The study gave a list of more than 150 TCR beta chains associated with cytomegalovirus. In vitro tests confirmed that a few of the cytomegalovirus-associated TCR beta chains recognize cytomegalovirus antigens. For the cohort, immune exposure information was limited to CMV serostatus. A further reported finding was that TCR beta sequences accurately predicted the HLA-A and HLA-B alleles for most subjects in the first cohort. Presence/absence analyses assumed roughly uniform sequencing depth across donors, an assumption that may not hold. In an earlier analysis of 587 of the donors, most TCR beta V segments appeared in productive rearrangements about 87% or about 30% of the time, broadly matching IMGT annotations.

Remarks on this clone: What antigen it recognizes has not been identified. It has no much larger one-base neighbor in the sample; base qualities were not kept.

Libraries came from the immunoSEQ multiplex PCR assay. For the multiplex PCR, a mixture combining 60 forward primers for TCR Vbeta segments and 13 reverse primers for TCR Jbeta segments was used. Amplification of the CDR3 region of rearranged TCR beta genes was performed with a multiplex PCR assay on genomic DNA. On the Illumina HiSeq System, the amplified TCR beta libraries were sequenced as 87-base-pair reads. In the source study's methods: A later analysis counted about 80 million unique TCR beta chains across the 666 repertoires, and around 9.9 million of these chains were shared by at least two donors. A nearest-neighbor algorithm error-corrected the raw reads and collapsed the reads into unique sequences, merging closely related sequences to remove PCR and sequencing errors. Alignment of CDR3 sequences to IMGT reference sequences was used to assign V, D and J gene segments. For a sequence to be retained, a match of at least six nucleotides was required to both a V gene segment and a J gene segment. Rearrangements were classified as productive when the CDR3 lacked stop codons and remained in frame with V and J, and all other rearrangements were classified as non-productive. Following IMGT convention, CDR3 was defined as the stretch from the second conserved V-encoded cysteine up to the conserved J-encoded phenylalanine. In an earlier analysis of more than 550 of the donors, sequences lacking an unambiguous match to a single V gene segment were excluded. An earlier analysis of approximately 590 of the donors classified V segments as functional when productive rearrangements were above 56.7% and as segregating when the standard deviation between donors was above 5%. A statistical classification framework was built to diagnose cytomegalovirus status from the catalog of TCR beta chain sequences. In a later analysis, TCR nucleotide sequences were compared against IMGT/GENE-DB human TR gene sequences so that V and J genes could be assigned. The TCRdist pipeline was used in a later analysis to assign CDR3 sequences and most-parsimonious VDJ recombination scenarios. In a later analysis, every TCR beta chain was defined by the combination of its CDR3 amino acid sequence and its V-gene family, and reads without a unique V-gene family were dropped. As a way to deal with suspected cross-contamination and a sequencing artifact, a later analysis dropped more than 500 nucleotide sequences that were highly shared and had low generation probability. A later analysis calculated a clonal expansion index for each public chain from normalized within-repertoire ranks of inferred template counts. A later analysis computed generation probabilities with a VDJ recombination model fitted to out-of-frame rearrangements, and checked the results against IGoR. Hypergeometric tests were used in a later analysis to score TCR-TCR, TCR-HLA and TCR-CMV co-occurrence, with a repertoire-size bias correction applied to the TCR pairs. False discovery rates were estimated in a later analysis by permuting HLA or CMV assignments 20 times. In a later analysis, co-occurring TCRs were grouped with DBSCAN, and TCRdist sequence similarity was added when clustering was performed within HLA-allele-positive subsets. Co-occurrence clustering excluded repertoires with fewer than 30,000 or more than 120,000 public chains, plus five with anomalous nucleotide sharing. This is the immuneACCESS table as TCRdb keeps it, with only in-frame sequences that have V and J called. A part of the clones is gone; compared with another copy, unresolved V genes explain less than half, and the rest is unexplained. The DNA gave D and trimming, while V, J and clone size come from that table. For this sample there are about 110,000 clones; more than 75% appear just once. The biggest ten clones account for under 6.5% of the sample.

Sequencing was performed on PBMCs. The TCR originated in a woman in her fifties or sixties in good health and CMV-seropositive. The V and J segments used are TRBV28 and TRBJ1-1; the D gene is perhaps TRBD1, from 6 matching bases. Read as DNA, the sequence is TGTGCCAGCAGTCGGACAGCTACGAACACTGAAGCTTTCTTT. Translated, it reads CASSRTATNTEAFF.